Detailed here is one T cell receptor beta chain. The entry originates in a study of blood T cell repertoires in COVID-19. The CDR3 has 16 residues. The germline V gene has CDR1 LNHNV and CDR2 YYDKDF (reference sequence). The V gene lost 1 base and the J gene lost 0 bases, with 13 bases spanning the gap. Source study methods: Estimated nucleated cell counts came from reference gene primer amplification. The repertoire was sequenced with immunoSEQ multiplex PCR; TCRdb's copy has only in-frame clones and lacks some. That table is the source of V, J and clone size, and D and trimming were worked out from the DNA. The table lists around 160,000 clones, roughly 80% of them singletons.

Sequences were obtained from PBMCs or T cells enriched from blood (not recorded which). The rearrangement joins TRBV15 to TRBJ2-7; perhaps TRBD2 as D (6 bases). This sequence was found in a woman aged 55 to 70 who had recovered from COVID-19. The CDR3 DNA reads TGTGCCACCAGCAGAGGACTCGACGGGAGCTCCTACGAGCAGTACTTC. This sequence encodes CATSRGLDGSSYEQYF. Looking up the rest from reference TRBV15 and TRBJ2-7 gives the full variable domain: DAMVIQNPRYQVTQFGKPVTLSCSQTLNHNVMYWYQQKSSQAPKLLFHYYDKDFNNEADTPDNFQSRRPNTSFCFLDIRSPGLGDTAMYLCATSRGLDGSSYEQYFGPGTRLTVT.